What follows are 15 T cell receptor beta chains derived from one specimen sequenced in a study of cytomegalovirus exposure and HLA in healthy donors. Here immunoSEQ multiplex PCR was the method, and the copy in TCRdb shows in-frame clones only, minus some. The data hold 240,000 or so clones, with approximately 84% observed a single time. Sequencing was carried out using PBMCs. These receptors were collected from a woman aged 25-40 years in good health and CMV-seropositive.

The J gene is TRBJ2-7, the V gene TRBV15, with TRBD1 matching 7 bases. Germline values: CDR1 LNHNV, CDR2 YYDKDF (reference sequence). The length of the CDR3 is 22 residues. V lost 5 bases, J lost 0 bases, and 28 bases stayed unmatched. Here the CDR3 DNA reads TGTGCCACCAGCCCATTCGTTTGGGGGACAGTACCCCTTCGCGGTAGCTCCTACGAGCAGTACTTC. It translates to CATSPFVWGTVPLRGSSYEQYF.

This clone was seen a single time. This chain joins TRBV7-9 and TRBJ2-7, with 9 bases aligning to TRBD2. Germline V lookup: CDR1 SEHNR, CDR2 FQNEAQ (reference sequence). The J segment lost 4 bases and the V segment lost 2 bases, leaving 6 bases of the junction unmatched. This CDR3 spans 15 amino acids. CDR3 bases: TGTGCCAGCAGCTTAAGTTCTAGCGGGACTTACGAGCAGTACTTC. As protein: CASSLSSSGTYEQYF. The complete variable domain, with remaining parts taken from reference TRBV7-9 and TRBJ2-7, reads DTGVSQNPRHKITKRGQNVTFRCDPISEHNRLYWYRQTLGQGPEFLTYFQNEAQLEKSRLLSDRFSAERPKGSFSTLEIQRTEQGDSAMYLCASSLSSSGTYEQYFGPGTRLTVT.

CDR3 nucleotides: TGTGCCAGCTCACCACCGTTATACGAGACAGGGCCCAACTATGGCTACACCTTC. This codes for CASSPPLYETGPNYGYTF. This chain uses TRBV18 with TRBJ1-2, with 7 bases matching TRBD1. The CDR3 is made up of 18 amino acids. CDR1 and CDR2 (germline): KGHSH, LQKENI. Germline trimming cut 0 bases from V and 2 bases from J; bases unmatched to any gene: 12.

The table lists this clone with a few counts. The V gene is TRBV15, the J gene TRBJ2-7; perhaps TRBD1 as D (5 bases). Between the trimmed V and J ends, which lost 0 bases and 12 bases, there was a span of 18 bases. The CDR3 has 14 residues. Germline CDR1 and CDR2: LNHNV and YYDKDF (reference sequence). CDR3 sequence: CATSRDVSPARAYF. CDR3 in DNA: TGTGCCACCAGCAGAGATGTTTCCCCGGCCAGGGCGTACTTC.

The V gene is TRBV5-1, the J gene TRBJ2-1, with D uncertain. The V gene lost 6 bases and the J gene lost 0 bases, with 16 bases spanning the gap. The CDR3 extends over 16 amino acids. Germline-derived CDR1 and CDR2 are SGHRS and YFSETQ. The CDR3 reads CASKVGPSSSYNEQFF. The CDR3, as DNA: TGCGCCAGCAAGGTTGGGCCGTCGAGCTCCTACAATGAGCAGTTCTTC.

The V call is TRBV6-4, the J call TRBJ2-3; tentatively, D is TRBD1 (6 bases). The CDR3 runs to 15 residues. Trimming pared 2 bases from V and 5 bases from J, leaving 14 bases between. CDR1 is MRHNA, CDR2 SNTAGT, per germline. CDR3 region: CASSDRGMTGDTQYF. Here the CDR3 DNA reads TGTGCCAGCAGTGACAGGGGGATGACTGGAGATACGCAGTATTTT.

CDR3 in DNA: TGCGCCAGCTCACCGTATACAGGGCGGGGGAAGAACACTGAAGCTTTCTTT. Translating it yields CASSPYTGRGKNTEAFF. The gene calls are TRBV10-1 and TRBJ1-1; D perhaps matches TRBD1 (6 bases). V gave up 8 bases and J gave up 1 base, with 23 bases separating them. The length of the CDR3 is 17 residues. Germline V gene lookup returns CDR1 WNHNN and CDR2 SYGVQD (reference sequence).

The CDR3 is CASSWKMGAYSNQPQHF. DNA for the CDR3: TGCGCCAGCAGCTGGAAAATGGGCGCGTATAGCAATCAGCCCCAGCATTTT. The gene calls are TRBV5-1 and TRBJ1-5; D not resolved. CDR1 is SGHRS, CDR2 YFSETQ, per germline. The V end lost 3 bases, the J end lost 0 bases, and 16 bases lay between the germline ends. The CDR3 has 17 amino acids.

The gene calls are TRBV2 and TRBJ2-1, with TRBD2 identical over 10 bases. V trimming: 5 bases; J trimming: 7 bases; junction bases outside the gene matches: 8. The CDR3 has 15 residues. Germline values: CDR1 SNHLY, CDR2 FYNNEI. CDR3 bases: TGTGCCAGCAGTTTAACTAGCGGGATCATGAATGAGCAGTTCTTC. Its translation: CASSLTSGIMNEQFF.

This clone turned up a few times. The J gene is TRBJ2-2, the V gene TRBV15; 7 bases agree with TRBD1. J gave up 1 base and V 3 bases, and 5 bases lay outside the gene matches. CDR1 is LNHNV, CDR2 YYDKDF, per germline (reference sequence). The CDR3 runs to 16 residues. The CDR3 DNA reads TGTGCCACCAGCAGTGCCGGGACAGTGAACACCGGGGAGCTGTTTTTT. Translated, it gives CATSSAGTVNTGELFF.

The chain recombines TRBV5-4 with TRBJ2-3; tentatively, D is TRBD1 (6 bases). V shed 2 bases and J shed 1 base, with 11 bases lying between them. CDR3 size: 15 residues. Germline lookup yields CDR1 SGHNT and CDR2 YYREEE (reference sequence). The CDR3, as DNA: TGTGCCAGCAGCTTAGGGGGATCTGGCACAGATACGCAGTATTTT. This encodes CASSLGGSGTDTQYF.

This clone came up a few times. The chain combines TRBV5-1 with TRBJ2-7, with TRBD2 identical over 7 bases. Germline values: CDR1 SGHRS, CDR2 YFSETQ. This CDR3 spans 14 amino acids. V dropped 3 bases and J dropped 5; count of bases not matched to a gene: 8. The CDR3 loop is CASSWGGSVHEQYF. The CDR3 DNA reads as TGCGCCAGCAGCTGGGGCGGGAGCGTTCACGAGCAGTACTTC.

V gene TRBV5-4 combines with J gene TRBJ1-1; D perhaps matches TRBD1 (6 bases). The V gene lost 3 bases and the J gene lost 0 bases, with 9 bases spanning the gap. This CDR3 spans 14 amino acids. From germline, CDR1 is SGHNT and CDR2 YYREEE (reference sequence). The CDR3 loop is CASSWGRMNTEAFF. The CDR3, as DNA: TGTGCCAGCAGCTGGGGGCGGATGAACACTGAAGCTTTCTTT.

For the CDR3, the DNA is TGTGCCAGCAGCCAAGGAAAGCGGAGGTGGCAATACACAGATACGCAGTATTTT. This translates into CASSQGKRRWQYTDTQYF. This chain connects TRBV14 to TRBJ2-3; D possibly corresponds to TRBD2 (5 bases). V lost 1 base to trimming and J lost 2 bases, with 19 bases between them. Germline-derived CDR1 and CDR2 are SGHDN and FVKESK. The CDR3 consists of 18 residues.

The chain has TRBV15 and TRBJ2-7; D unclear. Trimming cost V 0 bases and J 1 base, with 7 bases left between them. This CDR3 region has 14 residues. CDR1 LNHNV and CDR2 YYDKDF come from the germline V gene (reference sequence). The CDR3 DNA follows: TGTGCCACCAGCAGAGAAGAGGTTTCCTACGAGCAGTACTTC. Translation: CATSREEVSYEQYF.